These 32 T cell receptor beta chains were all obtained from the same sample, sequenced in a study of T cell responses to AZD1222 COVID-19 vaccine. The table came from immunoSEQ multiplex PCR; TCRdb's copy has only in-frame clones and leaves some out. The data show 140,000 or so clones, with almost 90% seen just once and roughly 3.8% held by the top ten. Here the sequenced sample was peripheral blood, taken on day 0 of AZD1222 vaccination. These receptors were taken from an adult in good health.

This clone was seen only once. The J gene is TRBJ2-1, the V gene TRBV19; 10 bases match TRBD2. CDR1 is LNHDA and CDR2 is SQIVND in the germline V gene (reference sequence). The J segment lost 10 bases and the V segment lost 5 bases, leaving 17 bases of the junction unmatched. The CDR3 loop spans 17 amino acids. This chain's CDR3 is CASSENGLAERSGEQFF. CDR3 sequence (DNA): TGTGCCAGTAGTGAGAACGGACTAGCGGAGAGGTCCGGGGAGCAGTTCTTC. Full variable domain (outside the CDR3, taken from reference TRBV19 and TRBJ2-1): DGGITQSPKYLFRKEGQNVTLSCEQNLNHDAMYWYRQDPGQGLRLIYYSQIVNDFQKGDIAEGYSVSREKKESFPLTVTSAQKNPTAFYLCASSENGLAERSGEQFFGPGTRLTVL.

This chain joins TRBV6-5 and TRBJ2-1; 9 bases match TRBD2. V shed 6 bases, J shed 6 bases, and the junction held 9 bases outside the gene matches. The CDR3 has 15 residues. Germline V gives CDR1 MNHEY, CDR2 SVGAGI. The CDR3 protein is CASSVGTSFFNEQFF. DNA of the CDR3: TGTGCCAGCAGCGTCGGGACTAGCTTTTTCAATGAGCAGTTCTTC.

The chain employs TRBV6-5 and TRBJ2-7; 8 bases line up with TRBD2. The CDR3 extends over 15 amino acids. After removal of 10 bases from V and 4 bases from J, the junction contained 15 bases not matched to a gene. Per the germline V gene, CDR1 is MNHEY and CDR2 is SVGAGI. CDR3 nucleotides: TGTGCCACAGAGTCGTTAGCGGGGAGCGGGTACGAGCAGTACTTC. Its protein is CATESLAGSGYEQYF.

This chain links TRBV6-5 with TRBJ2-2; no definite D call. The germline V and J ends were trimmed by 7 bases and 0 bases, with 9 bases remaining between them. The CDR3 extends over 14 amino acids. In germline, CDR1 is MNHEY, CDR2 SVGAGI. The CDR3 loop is CASTQRPNTGELFF. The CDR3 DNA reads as TGTGCCAGCACCCAAAGGCCGAACACCGGGGAGCTGTTTTTT.

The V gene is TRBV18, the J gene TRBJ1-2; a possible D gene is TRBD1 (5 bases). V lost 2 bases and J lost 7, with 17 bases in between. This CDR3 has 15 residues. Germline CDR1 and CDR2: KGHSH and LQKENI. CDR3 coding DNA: TGTGCCAGCTCACCAGGTGGGGGTGATTATGGTGGCTACACCTTC. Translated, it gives CASSPGGGDYGGYTF.

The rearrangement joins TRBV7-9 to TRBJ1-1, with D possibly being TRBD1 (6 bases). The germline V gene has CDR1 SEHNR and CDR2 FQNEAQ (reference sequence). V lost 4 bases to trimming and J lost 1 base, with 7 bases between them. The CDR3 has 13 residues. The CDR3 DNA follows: TGTGCCAGCAGCTCGACAGGGAACACTGAAGCTTTCTTT. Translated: CASSSTGNTEAFF.

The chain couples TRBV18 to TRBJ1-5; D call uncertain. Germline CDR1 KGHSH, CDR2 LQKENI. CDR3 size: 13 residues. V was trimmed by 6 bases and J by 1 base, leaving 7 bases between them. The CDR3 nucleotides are TGTGCCAGCTCTTCGGACAGCAATCAGCCCCAGCATTTT. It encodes CASSSDSNQPQHF.

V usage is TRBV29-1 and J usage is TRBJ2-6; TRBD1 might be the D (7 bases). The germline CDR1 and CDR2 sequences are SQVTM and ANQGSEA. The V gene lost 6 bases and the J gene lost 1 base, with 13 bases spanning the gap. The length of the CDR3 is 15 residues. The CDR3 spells CSVGGTASGANVLTF. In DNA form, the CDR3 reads TGCAGCGTAGGAGGGACAGCTTCTGGGGCCAACGTCCTGACTTTC.

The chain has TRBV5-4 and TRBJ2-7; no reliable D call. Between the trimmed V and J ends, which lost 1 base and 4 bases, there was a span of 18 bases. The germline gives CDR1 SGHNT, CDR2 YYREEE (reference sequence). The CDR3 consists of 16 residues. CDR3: CASSLFPWATFYEQYF. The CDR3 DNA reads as TGTGCCAGCAGCTTGTTCCCCTGGGCTACCTTTTACGAGCAGTACTTC.

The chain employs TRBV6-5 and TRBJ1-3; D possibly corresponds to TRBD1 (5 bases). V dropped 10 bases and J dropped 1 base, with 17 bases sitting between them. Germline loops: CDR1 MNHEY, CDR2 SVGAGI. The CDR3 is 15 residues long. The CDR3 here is CATYIRGLSGNTIYF. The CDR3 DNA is TGTGCCACCTACATTCGGGGACTTTCTGGAAACACCATATATTTT.

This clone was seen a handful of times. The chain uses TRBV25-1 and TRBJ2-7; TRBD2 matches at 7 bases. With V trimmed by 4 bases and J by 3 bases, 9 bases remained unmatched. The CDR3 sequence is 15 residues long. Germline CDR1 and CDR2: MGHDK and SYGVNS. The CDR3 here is CASSARASGFYEQYF. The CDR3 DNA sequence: TGTGCCAGCAGTGCCCGCGCTAGCGGTTTCTACGAGCAGTACTTC.

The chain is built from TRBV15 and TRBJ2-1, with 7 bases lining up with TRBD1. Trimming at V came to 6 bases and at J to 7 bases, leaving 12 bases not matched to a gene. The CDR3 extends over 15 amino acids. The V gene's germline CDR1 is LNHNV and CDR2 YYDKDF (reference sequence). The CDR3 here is CATSAGDSTINEQFF. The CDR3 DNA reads TGTGCCACCAGTGCCGGGGACAGCACAATAAATGAGCAGTTCTTC.

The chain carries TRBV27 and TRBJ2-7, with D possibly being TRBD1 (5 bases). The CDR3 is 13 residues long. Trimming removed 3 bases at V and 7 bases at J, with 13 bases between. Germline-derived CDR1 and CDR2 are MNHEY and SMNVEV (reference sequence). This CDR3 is CASSLGRVGEQYF. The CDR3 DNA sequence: TGTGCCAGCAGTTTGGGCAGGGTGGGGGAGCAGTACTTC.

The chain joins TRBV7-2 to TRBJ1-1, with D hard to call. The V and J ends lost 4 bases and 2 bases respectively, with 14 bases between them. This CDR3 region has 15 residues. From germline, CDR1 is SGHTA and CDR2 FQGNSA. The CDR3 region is CASSSPSGLNTEAFF. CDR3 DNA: TGTGCCAGCAGCTCCCCATCGGGCCTAAACACTGAAGCTTTCTTT.

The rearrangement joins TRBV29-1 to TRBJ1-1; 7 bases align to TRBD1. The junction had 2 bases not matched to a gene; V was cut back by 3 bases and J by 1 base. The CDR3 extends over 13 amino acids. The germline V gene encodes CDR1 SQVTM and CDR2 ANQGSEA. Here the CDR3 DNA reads TGCAGCGTTGAGGGACAGACGAACACTGAAGCTTTCTTT. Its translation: CSVEGQTNTEAFF. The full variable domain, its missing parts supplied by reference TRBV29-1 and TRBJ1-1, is SAVISQKPSRDICQRGTSLTIQCQVDSQVTMMFWYRQQPGQSLTLIATANQGSEATYESGFVIDKFPISRPNLTFSTLTVSNMSPEDSSIYLCSVEGQTNTEAFFGQGTRLTVV.

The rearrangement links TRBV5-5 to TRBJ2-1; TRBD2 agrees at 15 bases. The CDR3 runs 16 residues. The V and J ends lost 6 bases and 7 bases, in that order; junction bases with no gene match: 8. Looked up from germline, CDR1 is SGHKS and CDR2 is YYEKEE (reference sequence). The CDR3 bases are TGTGCCAGCAACTCCCCCGGGACTAGCGGGGGGAATGAGCAGTTCTTC. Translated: CASNSPGTSGGNEQFF.

The CDR3 sequence is CASTSGARTQQYF. In DNA form, the CDR3 reads TGTGCCAGTACCTCGGGGGCTAGAACGCAGCAGTACTTC. The V gene is TRBV19, the J gene TRBJ2-7; D tentatively fits TRBD1 or TRBD2 (6 bases each). V was pared by 7 bases and J by 8 bases, with 18 bases between. The CDR3 extends over 13 amino acids. Germline-derived CDR1 and CDR2 are LNHDA and SQIVND (reference sequence).

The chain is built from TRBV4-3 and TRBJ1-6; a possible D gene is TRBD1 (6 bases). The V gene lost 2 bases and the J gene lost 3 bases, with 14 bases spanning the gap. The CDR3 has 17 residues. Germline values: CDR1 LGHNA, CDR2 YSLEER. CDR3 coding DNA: TGCGCCAGCAGCCAAAACTCGGGAGGGGGCTATAATTCACCCCTCCACTTT. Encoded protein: CASSQNSGGGYNSPLHF.

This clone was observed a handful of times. The CDR3 coding sequence is TGTGCCTGGGCAACAGGGCACAATTCACCCCTCCACTTT. Protein product: CAWATGHNSPLHF. This chain links TRBV30 with TRBJ1-6, with a possible D match to TRBD1 (6 bases). Germline V CDR1 and CDR2: GTSNPN, SVGIG (reference sequence). Between the trimmed V and J ends, which lost 5 bases and 7 bases, there was a span of 12 bases. The CDR3 length is 13 residues.

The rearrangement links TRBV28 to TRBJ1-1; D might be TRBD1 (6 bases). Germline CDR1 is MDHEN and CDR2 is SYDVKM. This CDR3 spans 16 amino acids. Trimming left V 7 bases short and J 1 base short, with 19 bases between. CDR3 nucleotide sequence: TGTGCCAGCAATAGCAGGGGTCTCGGTAGGAACACTGAAGCTTTCTTT. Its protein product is CASNSRGLGRNTEAFF.

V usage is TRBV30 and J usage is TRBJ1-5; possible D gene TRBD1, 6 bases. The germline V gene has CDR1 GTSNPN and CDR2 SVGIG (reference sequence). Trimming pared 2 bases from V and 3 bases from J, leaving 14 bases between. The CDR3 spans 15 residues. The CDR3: CAWSLGQTTNQPQHF. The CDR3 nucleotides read TGTGCCTGGAGTCTCGGACAGACGACCAATCAGCCCCAGCATTTT.

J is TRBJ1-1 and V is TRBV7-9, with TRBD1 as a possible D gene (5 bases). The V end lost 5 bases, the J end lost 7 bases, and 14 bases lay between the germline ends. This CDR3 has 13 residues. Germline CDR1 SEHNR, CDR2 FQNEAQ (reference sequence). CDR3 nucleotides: TGTGCCAGCAGCCCCTTGGACGGGGGTGAAGCTTTCTTT. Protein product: CASSPLDGGEAFF.

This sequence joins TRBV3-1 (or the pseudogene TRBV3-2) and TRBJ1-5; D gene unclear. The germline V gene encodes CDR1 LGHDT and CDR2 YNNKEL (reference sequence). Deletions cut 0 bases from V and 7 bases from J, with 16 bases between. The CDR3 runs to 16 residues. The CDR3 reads CASSQDGTGFGQPQHF. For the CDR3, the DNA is TGTGCCAGCAGCCAAGATGGAACGGGTTTCGGACAGCCCCAGCATTTT.

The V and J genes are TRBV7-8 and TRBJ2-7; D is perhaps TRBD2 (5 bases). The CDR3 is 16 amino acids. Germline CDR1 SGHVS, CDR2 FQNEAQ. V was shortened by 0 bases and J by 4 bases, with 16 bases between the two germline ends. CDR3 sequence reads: CASSLAPTYGGYEQYF. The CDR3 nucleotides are TGTGCCAGCAGCTTAGCGCCTACCTACGGCGGGTACGAGCAGTACTTC.

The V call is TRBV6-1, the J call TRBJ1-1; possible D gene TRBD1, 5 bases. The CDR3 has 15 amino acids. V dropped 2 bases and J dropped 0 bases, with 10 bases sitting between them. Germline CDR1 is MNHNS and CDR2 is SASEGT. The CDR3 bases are TGTGCCAGCAGTGAAAGGGGTCTCATGAACACTGAAGCTTTCTTT. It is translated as CASSERGLMNTEAFF.

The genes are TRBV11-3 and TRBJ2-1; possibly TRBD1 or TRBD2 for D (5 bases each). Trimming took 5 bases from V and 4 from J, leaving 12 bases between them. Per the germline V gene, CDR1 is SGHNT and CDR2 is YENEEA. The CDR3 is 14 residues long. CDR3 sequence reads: CASSLEGSYNEQFF. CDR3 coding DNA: TGTGCCAGCAGCCTCGAGGGGAGTTACAATGAGCAGTTCTTC.

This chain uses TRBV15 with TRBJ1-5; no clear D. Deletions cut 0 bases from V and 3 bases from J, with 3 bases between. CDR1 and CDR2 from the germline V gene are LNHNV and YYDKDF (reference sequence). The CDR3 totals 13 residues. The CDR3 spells CATSRDDNQPQHF. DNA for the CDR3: TGTGCCACCAGCAGAGACGACAATCAGCCCCAGCATTTT.

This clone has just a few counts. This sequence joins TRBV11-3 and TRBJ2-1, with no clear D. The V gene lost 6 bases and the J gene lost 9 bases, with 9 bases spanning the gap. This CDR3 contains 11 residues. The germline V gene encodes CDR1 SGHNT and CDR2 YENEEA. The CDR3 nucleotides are TGTGCCAGCAGGCAGAAACCTGAGCAGTTCTTC. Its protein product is CASRQKPEQFF.

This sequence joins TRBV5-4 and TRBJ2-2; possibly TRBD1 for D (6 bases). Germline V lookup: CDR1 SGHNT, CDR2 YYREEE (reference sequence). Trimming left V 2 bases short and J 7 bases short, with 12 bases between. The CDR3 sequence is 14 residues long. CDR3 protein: CASSLQQGVGELFF. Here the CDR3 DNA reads TGTGCCAGCAGCTTACAACAGGGCGTCGGGGAGCTGTTTTTT.

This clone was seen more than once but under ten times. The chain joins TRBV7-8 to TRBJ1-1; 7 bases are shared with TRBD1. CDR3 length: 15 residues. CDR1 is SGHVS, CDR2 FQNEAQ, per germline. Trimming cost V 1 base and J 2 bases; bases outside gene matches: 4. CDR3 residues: CASSLGQGFNTEAFF. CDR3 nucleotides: TGTGCCAGCAGCTTAGGACAGGGTTTTAACACTGAAGCTTTCTTT.

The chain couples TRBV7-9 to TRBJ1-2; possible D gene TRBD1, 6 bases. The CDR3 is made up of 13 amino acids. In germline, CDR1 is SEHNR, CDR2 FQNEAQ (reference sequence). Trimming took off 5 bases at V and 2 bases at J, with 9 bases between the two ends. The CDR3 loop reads CASSHGQNYGYTF. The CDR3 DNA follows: TGTGCCAGCAGCCATGGACAGAACTATGGCTACACCTTC.

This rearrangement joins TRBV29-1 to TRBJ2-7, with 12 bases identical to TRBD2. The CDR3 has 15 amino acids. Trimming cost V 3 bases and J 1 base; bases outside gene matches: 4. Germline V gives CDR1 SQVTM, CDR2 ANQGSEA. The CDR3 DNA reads TGCAGCGTTGATATAGGACTAGCGGGATCCTACGAGCAGTACTTC. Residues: CSVDIGLAGSYEQYF.